This TCR beta chain derives from a study of tumor-infiltrating lymphocytes in primary liver carcinoma. Study overall: These were node-negative, non-metastatic T1-T3 tumors of 4.2 to 10 cm.

A word on this clonotype: A much larger clone differs from this one at a single base, so this may be a read error.

Germline DNA was extracted alongside blood RNA, which was obtained from unsorted whole blood. Total RNA amounting to roughly 450 ng was the source from which TCR beta cDNA was made with a constant-region primer. Slightly modified ARM-PCR with three nested multiplex PCR rounds yielded TCR beta libraries. A C-beta reverse primer was combined with TRBV1-TRBV30 forward primers in the first two PCR rounds, and each round had about 10 cycles. Each CDR3 protein gets one entry after TCRdb re-called the multiplex PCR reads with MiXCR. The profile shows hundreds of thousands of distinct CDR3 sequences, 58% of them singletons. Germline CDR1 is SQVTM and CDR2 is ANQGSEA. The CDR3 extends over 15 amino acids.

The chain has TRBV29-1 and TRBJ2-1; 8 nucleotides align to TRBD2. The origin of this receptor is a woman aged 25 to 39 with primary liver carcinoma and hepatitis B virus infection. The sample consisted of peripheral blood. CDR3 sequence (DNA): TGCAGCGTGACCCGACTAGCGATCTCCTACAATAAGCAGTTCTTC. It codes for CSVTRLAISYNKQFF.